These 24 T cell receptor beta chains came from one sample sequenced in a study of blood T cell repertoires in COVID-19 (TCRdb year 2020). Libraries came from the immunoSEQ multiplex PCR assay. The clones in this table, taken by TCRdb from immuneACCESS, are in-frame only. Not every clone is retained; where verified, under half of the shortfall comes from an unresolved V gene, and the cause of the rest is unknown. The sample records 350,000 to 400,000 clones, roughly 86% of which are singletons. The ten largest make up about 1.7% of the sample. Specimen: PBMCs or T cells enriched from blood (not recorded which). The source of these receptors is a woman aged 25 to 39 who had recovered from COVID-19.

The CDR3: CASSRLPGTGNTIYF. Here the CDR3 DNA reads TGTGCCAGCAGCCGTCTCCCGGGGACTGGAAACACCATATATTTT. The chain has TRBV6-5 and TRBJ1-3; D gene unclear. The germline V gene encodes CDR1 MNHEY and CDR2 SVGAGI. The CDR3 runs to 15 residues. The V end was cut by 6 bases, the J end by 2 bases, with 14 bases between.

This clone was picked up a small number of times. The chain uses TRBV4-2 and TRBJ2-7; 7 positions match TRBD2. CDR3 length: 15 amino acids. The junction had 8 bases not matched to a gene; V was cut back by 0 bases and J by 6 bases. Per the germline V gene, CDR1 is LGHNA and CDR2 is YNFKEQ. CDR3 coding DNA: TGTGCCAGCAGCCAAGATCGGGGGGTCCCCGTCGAGCAGTACTTC. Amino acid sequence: CASSQDRGVPVEQYF.

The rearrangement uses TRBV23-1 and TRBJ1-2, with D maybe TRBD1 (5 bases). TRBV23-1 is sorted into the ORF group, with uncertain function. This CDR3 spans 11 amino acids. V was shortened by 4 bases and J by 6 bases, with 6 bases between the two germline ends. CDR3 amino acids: CASSLDNGYTF. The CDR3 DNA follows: TGCGCCAGCAGTCTGGACAATGGCTACACCTTC.

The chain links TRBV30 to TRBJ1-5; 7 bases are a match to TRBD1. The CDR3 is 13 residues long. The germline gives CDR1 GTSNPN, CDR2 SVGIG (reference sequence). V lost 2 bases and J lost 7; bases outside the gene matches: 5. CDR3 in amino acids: CAWSTGAHQPQHF. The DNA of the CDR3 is TGTGCCTGGAGTACAGGGGCTCACCAGCCCCAGCATTTT.

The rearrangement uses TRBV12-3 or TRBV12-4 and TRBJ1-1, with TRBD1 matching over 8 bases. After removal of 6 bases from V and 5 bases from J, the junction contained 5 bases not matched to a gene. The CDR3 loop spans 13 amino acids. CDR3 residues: CASRRTGTTEAFF. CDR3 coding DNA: TGTGCCAGCAGACGGACAGGGACAACTGAAGCTTTCTTT.

CDR3 sequence reads: CASSLDGLNTEAFF. CDR3 DNA sequence: TGTGCCAGCAGCTTAGACGGGTTGAACACTGAAGCTTTCTTT. The rearrangement uses TRBV11-3 and TRBJ1-1; D not resolved. V was pared by 0 bases and J by 0 bases, with 5 bases between. Germline values: CDR1 SGHNT, CDR2 YENEEA. CDR3 length: 14 amino acids.

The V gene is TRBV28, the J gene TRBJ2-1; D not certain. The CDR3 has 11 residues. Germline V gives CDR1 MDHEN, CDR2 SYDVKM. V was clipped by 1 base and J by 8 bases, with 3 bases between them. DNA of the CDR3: TGTGCCAGCAGTTTATCGGATGAGCAGTTCTTC. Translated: CASSLSDEQFF.

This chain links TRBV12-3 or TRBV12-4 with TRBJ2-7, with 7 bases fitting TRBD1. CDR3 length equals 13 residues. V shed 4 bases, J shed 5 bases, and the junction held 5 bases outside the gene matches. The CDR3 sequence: CASSYDRVDEQYF. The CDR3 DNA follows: TGTGCCAGCAGTTATGACAGGGTCGACGAGCAGTACTTC.

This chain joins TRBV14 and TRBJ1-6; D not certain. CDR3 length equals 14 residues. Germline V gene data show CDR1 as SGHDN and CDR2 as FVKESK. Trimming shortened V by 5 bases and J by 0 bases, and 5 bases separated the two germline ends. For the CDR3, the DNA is TGTGCCAGCAGCAAGAGCTCCTATAATTCACCCCTCCACTTT. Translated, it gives CASSKSSYNSPLHF. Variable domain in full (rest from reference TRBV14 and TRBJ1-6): EAGVTQFPSHSVIEKGQTVTLRCDPISGHDNLYWYRRVMGKEIKFLLHFVKESKQDESGMPNNRFLAERTGGTYSTLKVQPAELEDSGVYFCASSKSSYNSPLHFGNGTRLTVT.

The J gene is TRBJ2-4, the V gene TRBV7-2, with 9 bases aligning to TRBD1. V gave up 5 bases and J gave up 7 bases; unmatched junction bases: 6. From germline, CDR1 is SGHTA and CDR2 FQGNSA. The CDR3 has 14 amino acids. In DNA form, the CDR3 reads TGTGCCAGCAGCCCGGACAGGGGAGCGAACATTCAGTACTTC. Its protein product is CASSPDRGANIQYF. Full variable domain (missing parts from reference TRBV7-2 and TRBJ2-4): GAGVSQSPSNKVTEKGKDVELRCDPISGHTALYWYRQSLGQGLEFLIYFQGNSAPDKSGLPSDRFSAERTGGSVSTLTIQRTQQEDSAVYLCASSPDRGANIQYFGAGTRLSVL.

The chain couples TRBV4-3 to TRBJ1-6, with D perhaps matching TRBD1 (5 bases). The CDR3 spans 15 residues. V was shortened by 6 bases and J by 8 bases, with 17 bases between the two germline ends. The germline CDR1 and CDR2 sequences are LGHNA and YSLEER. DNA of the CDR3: TGCGCCAGCAGGGCGGATCCCCAAGGGGATTCACCCCTCCACTTT. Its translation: CASRADPQGDSPLHF.

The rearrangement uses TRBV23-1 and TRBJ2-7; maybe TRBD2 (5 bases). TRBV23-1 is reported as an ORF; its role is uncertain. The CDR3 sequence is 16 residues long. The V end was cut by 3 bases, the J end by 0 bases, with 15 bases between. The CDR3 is CASSHRCRGSSYEQYF. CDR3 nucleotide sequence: TGCGCCAGCAGTCACCGCTGCCGGGGTAGCTCCTACGAGCAGTACTTC.

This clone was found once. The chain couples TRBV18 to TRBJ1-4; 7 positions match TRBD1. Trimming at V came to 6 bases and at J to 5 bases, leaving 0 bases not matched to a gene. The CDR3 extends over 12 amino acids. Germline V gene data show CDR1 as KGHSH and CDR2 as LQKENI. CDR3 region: CASSGQNEKLFF. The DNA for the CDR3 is TGTGCCAGCTCGGGACAGAATGAAAAACTGTTTTTT.

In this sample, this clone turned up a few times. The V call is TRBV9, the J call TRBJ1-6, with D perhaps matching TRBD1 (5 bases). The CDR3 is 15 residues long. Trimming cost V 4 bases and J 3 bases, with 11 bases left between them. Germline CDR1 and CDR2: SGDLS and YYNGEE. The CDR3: CASSPGVDYNSPLHF. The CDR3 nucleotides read TGTGCCAGCAGCCCGGGGGTAGACTATAATTCACCCCTCCACTTT. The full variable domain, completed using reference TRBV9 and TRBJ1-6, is DSGVTQTPKHLITATGQRVTLRCSPRSGDLSVYWYQQSLDQGLQFLIQYYNGEERAKGNILERFSAQQFPDLHSELNLSSLELGDSALYFCASSPGVDYNSPLHFGNGTRLTVT.

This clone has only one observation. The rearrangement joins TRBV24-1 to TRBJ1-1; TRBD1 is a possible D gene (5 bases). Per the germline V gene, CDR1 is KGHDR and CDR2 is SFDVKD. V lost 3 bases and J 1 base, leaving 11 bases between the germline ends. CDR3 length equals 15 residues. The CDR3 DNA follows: TGTGCCACCAGTGATCCAAATACAGGGAACACTGAAGCTTTCTTT. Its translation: CATSDPNTGNTEAFF.

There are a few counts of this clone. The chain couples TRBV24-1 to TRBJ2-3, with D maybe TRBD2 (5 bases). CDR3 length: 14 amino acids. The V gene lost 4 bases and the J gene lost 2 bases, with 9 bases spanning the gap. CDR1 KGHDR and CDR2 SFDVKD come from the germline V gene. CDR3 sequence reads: CATSEREDTDTQYF. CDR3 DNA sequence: TGTGCCACCAGTGAACGGGAAGACACAGATACGCAGTATTTT.

Here the CDR3 reads CASSSSGQGWGGYTF. The CDR3 DNA reads as TGTGCCAGCAGTAGCTCGGGACAGGGTTGGGGTGGCTACACCTTC. The chain uses TRBV2 and TRBJ1-2; TRBD1 agrees at 9 bases. Trimming removed 5 bases from V and 7 bases from J; junction bases left unmatched: 11. This CDR3 region has 15 residues. Germline V lookup: CDR1 SNHLY, CDR2 FYNNEI.

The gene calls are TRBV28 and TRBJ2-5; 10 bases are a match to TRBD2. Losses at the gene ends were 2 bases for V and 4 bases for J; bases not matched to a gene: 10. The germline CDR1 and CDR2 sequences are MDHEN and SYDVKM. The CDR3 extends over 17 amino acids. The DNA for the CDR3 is TGTGCCAGCAGTTTAGCCGGGGCTAGCGGGAGTGGAGAGACCCAGTACTTC. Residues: CASSLAGASGSGETQYF.

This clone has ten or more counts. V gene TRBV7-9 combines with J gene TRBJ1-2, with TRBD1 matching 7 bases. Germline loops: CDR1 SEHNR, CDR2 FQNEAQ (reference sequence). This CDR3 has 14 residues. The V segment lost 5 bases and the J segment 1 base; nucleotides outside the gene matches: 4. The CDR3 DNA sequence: TGTGCCAGCAGCCCCGGACAGGTTAACTATGGCTACACCTTC. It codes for CASSPGQVNYGYTF.

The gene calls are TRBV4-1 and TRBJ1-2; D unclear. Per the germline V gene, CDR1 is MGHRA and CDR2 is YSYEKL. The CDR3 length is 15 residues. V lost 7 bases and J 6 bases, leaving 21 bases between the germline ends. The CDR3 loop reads CASTTQISSMDGYTF. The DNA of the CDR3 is TGCGCCAGCACCACCCAGATTTCAAGTATGGATGGCTACACCTTC.

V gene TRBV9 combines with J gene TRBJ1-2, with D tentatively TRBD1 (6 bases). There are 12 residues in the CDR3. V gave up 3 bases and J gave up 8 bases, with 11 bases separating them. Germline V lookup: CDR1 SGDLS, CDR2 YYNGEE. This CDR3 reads CASSASRGGYTF. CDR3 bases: TGTGCCAGCAGCGCCTCCAGGGGAGGCTACACCTTC.

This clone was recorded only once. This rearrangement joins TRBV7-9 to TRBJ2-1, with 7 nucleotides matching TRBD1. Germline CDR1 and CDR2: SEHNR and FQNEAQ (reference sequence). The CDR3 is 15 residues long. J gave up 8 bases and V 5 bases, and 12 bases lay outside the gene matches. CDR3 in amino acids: CASSQILTGSDEQFF. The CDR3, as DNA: TGTGCCAGCAGCCAGATCCTGACAGGGAGCGATGAGCAGTTCTTC.

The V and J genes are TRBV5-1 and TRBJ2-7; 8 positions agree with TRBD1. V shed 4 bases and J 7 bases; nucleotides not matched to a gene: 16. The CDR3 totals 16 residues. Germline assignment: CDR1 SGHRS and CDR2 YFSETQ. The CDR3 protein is CASSRIRTGTFEEQYF. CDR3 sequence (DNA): TGCGCCAGCAGCCGAATTCGGACAGGGACGTTCGAAGAGCAGTACTTC. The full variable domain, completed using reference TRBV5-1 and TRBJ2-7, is KAGVTQTPRYLIKTRGQQVTLSCSPISGHRSVSWYQQTPGQGLQFLFEYFSETQRNKGNFPGRFSGRQFSNSRSEMNVSTLELGDSALYLCASSRIRTGTFEEQYFGPGTRLTVT.

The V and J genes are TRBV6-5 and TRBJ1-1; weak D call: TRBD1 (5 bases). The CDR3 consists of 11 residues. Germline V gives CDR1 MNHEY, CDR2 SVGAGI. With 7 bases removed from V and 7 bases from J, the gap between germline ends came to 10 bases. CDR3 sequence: CASTLRGEAFF. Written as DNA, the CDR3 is TGTGCCAGCACCTTAAGGGGTGAAGCTTTCTTT.